The 20 T cell receptor beta chains below were found in one sample sequenced in a study of blood T cells in healthy people across ages. A sample-barcoded 5' primer and a J-beta primer mix were used in a second PCR of roughly 7 to 12 cycles. MiXCR was run by TCRdb on the 5' RACE reads, yielding one entry per CDR3 protein. The sample has roughly 1,100,000 distinct CDR3 sequences; approximately 25% are singletons. These records were also assigned to another study, of T cells of mothers and their children.

The sequenced material came from blood. The receptors originated from a girl aged 2 to 10 in good health.

This clonotype came up many times. The chain employs TRBV9 and TRBJ1-1; D uncertain. Trimming removed 0 bases from V and 4 bases from J, with 19 bases in between. CDR1 and CDR2 (germline): SGDLS, YYNGEE. This CDR3 is 17 amino acids long. CDR3 bases: TGTGCCAGCAGCGTAGGGGGTGGTGGGGATGGTACCACTGAAGCTTTCTTT. It codes for CASSVGGGGDGTTEAFF. Combining the CDR3 with reference TRBV9 and TRBJ1-1 gives the whole variable domain DSGVTQTPKHLITATGQRVTLRCSPRSGDLSVYWYQQSLDQGLQFLIQYYNGEERAKGNILERFSAQQFPDLHSELNLSSLELGDSALYFCASSVGGGGDGTTEAFFGQGTRLTVV.

V and J are TRBV11-2 and TRBJ2-5; D is uncertain. Judging by the DNA end, TRBJ2-1 fits better; the J call may be wrong. The CDR3 runs 19 residues. Germline lookup yields CDR1 SGHAT and CDR2 FQNNGV. CDR3 sequence reads: CASSLVHSWYEAIPNEQFF. As DNA, the CDR3 is TGTGCCAGCAGCTTAGTTCATAGTTGGTACGAAGCTATCCCTAATGAGCAGTTCTTC.

This clonotype was picked up a small number of times. CDR3 amino acids: CSVEVLSSYEQYF. CDR3 DNA: TGCAGCGTTGAAGTTCTAAGCTCCTACGAGCAGTACTTC. V usage is TRBV29-1 and J usage is TRBJ2-7; D call uncertain. This CDR3 comprises 13 residues. CDR1 SQVTM and CDR2 ANQGSEA come from the germline V gene. V dropped 1 base and J dropped 0 bases, with 7 bases sitting between them.

This clonotype was counted a few times. The chain combines TRBV7-3 with TRBJ2-7, with D unclear. V was shortened by 2 bases and J by 6 bases, with 11 bases between the two germline ends. Germline loops: CDR1 SGHTA, CDR2 FQGTGA. This CDR3 contains 13 residues. The chain's CDR3 is CASSLSPEGEQYF. The CDR3 nucleotides read TGTGCCAGCAGCTTATCCCCCGAAGGCGAGCAGTACTTC.

This clonotype was counted a few times. The chain recombines TRBV12-5 with TRBJ1-2; D is unclear. CDR1 is LGHNT and CDR2 is FRNRAP in the germline V gene. The CDR3 sequence is 12 residues long. V was clipped by 6 bases and J by 0 bases, with 5 bases between them. The CDR3 region is CASGWTNYGYTF. For the CDR3, the DNA is TGTGCTAGTGGCTGGACTAACTATGGCTACACCTTC.

This clonotype has a handful of counts. The chain links TRBV20-1 to TRBJ2-7; TRBD2 aligns across 8 bases. The CDR3 is made up of 13 amino acids. The germline gives CDR1 DFQATT, CDR2 SNEGSKA (reference sequence). V trimming: 5 bases; J trimming: 3 bases; junction bases outside the gene matches: 6. The CDR3 DNA reads as TGCAGTGCTGCCAGCGGGAGTTTCTACGAGCAGTACTTC. This encodes CSAASGSFYEQYF.

The chain combines TRBV2 with TRBJ2-1; 12 nucleotides match TRBD2. Germline V gene lookup returns CDR1 SNHLY and CDR2 FYNNEI. J lost 10 bases, V lost 8 bases, and 21 bases had no gene match. The CDR3 contains 18 residues. CDR3 loop: CASLSSIRLAGAQGEQFF. The CDR3 nucleotides are TGTGCCAGCTTATCCAGTATCAGACTAGCGGGGGCGCAGGGGGAGCAGTTCTTC. Full variable domain (missing parts from reference TRBV2 and TRBJ2-1): EPEVTQTPSHQVTQMGQEVILRCVPISNHLYFYWYRQILGQKVEFLVSFYNNEISEKSEIFDDQFSVERPDGSNFTLKIRSTKLEDSAMYFCASLSSIRLAGAQGEQFFGPGTRLTVL.

This clonotype came up a few times. The chain employs TRBV28 and TRBJ2-1; no clear D gene. V was cut by 7 bases and J by 0 bases, with 10 bases left in between. CDR1 is MDHEN, CDR2 SYDVKM, per germline. The CDR3 is made up of 14 amino acids. CDR3 in DNA: TGTGCCAGCACAAGACTGTACTCCTACAATGAGCAGTTCTTC. This gives the protein CASTRLYSYNEQFF. Full variable domain (rest looked up from reference TRBV28 and TRBJ2-1): DVKVTQSSRYLVKRTGEKVFLECVQDMDHENMFWYRQDPGLGLRLIYFSYDVKMKEKGDIPEGYSVSREKKERFSLILESASTNQTSMYLCASTRLYSYNEQFFGPGTRLTVL.

The chain has TRBV5-1 and TRBJ2-5; 11 nucleotides line up with TRBD2. The length of the CDR3 is 16 residues. Germline CDR1 reads SGHRS; CDR2 reads YFSETQ. The ends lost 3 bases at V and 5 bases at J; junction bases unmatched: 9. The chain's CDR3 is CASSSPTSGSRETQYF. In DNA form, the CDR3 reads TGCGCCAGCAGCTCGCCCACTAGCGGGAGTAGGGAGACCCAGTACTTC.

This rearrangement joins TRBV5-1 to TRBJ2-3, with TRBD2 as a possible D gene (6 bases). This CDR3 comprises 19 residues. V was trimmed by 0 bases and J by 4 bases, leaving 24 bases between them. CDR1 is SGHRS and CDR2 is YFSETQ in the germline V gene. In DNA form, the CDR3 reads TGCGCCAGCAGCTTGGGGGCCGGGACCGGGAGACTAGTTGCAGATACGCAGTATTTT. This gives the protein CASSLGAGTGRLVADTQYF. Supplemented by reference TRBV5-1 and TRBJ2-3, the full variable domain reads KAGVTQTPRYLIKTRGQQVTLSCSPISGHRSVSWYQQTPGQGLQFLFEYFSETQRNKGNFPGRFSGRQFSNSRSEMNVSTLELGDSALYLCASSLGAGTGRLVADTQYFGPGTRLTVL.

This clonotype has just a few counts. This chain links TRBV6-5 with TRBJ1-1; possible D gene TRBD1, 5 bases. CDR1 and CDR2 (germline): MNHEY, SVGAGI. This CDR3 has 13 residues. Trimming removed 8 bases from V and 3 bases from J, with 13 bases in between. This CDR3 reads CASSQGLDTEAFF. The DNA of the CDR3 is TGTGCCAGCTCGCAGGGTTTGGACACTGAAGCTTTCTTT.

The chain uses TRBV10-2 and TRBJ2-5; 8 bases agree with TRBD1. V shed 8 bases, J shed 4 bases, and the junction held 12 bases outside the gene matches. Germline CDR1 WSHSY, CDR2 SAAADI. The CDR3 extends over 15 amino acids. The CDR3 sequence: CASGPSGGLGETQYF. In DNA form, the CDR3 reads TGCGCCAGCGGACCTTCAGGGGGCTTGGGAGAGACCCAGTACTTC.

The J gene is TRBJ2-1, the V gene TRBV5-1; 8 positions match TRBD2. This CDR3 is built from 14 residues. CDR1 is SGHRS and CDR2 is YFSETQ in the germline V gene. V lost 3 bases, J lost 6 bases, and 5 bases stayed unmatched. The CDR3 sequence: CASSWSGTSNEQFF. The CDR3 DNA reads TGCGCCAGCAGCTGGTCCGGGACTAGCAATGAGCAGTTCTTC.

The chain recombines TRBV20-1 with TRBJ1-1; 7 bases line up with TRBD1. The V gene end was trimmed by 5 bases and the J gene end by 0 bases; junction bases not matched to a gene: 12. CDR3 length: 16 residues. Germline CDR1 and CDR2: DFQATT and SNEGSKA (reference sequence). The CDR3 DNA reads TGCAGTGCTGGACGCTCCCCGGGACAGTTGAACACTGAAGCTTTCTTT. Translating it yields CSAGRSPGQLNTEAFF.

This chain links TRBV6-5 with TRBJ1-2, with 8 positions matching TRBD1. CDR1 is MNHEY and CDR2 is SVGAGI in the germline V gene. V lost 0 bases and J lost 0; bases outside the gene matches: 9. This CDR3 region has 18 residues. CDR3 region: CASSYSLGQGLANYGYTF. The CDR3 coding sequence is TGTGCCAGCAGTTACTCGCTCGGACAGGGCCTAGCTAACTATGGCTACACCTTC.

The J gene is TRBJ2-5, the V gene TRBV7-9; D uncertain. The J call may be mistaken, given a closer DNA end match to TRBJ2-7. The CDR3 spans 12 residues. Germline V gene lookup returns CDR1 SEHNR and CDR2 FQNEAQ (reference sequence). The CDR3 DNA follows: TGTGCCAGCAGCCGGGCCGACTACGAGCAGTACTTC. Residues: CASSRADYEQYF.

This chain links TRBV6-6 with TRBJ2-5, with D uncertain. CDR3 size: 13 residues. Germline lookup yields CDR1 MNHNY and CDR2 SVGAGI (reference sequence). V dropped 2 bases and J dropped 4 bases, with 8 bases sitting between them. DNA for the CDR3: TGTGCCAGCAGTTACGCAGGAGCAGAGACCCAGTACTTC. As protein: CASSYAGAETQYF.

This clonotype was counted between two and nine times. The chain is built from TRBV3-1 and TRBJ2-7; D may match TRBD1 or TRBD2 (6 bases each). CDR1 and CDR2 from the germline V gene are LGHDT and YNNKEL (reference sequence). CDR3 size: 17 residues. V dropped 3 bases and J dropped 3 bases, with 21 bases sitting between them. The CDR3 reads CASSHGGRTAKFYEQYF. The CDR3 DNA reads TGTGCCAGCAGCCATGGGGGGCGGACAGCCAAATTCTACGAGCAGTACTTC.

The table lists this clonotype with a few counts. The chain recombines TRBV5-1 with TRBJ2-3, with TRBD1 matching over 8 bases. This CDR3 has 15 amino acids. Germline lookup yields CDR1 SGHRS and CDR2 YFSETQ. V gave up 3 bases and J gave up 7 bases; unmatched junction bases: 10. The CDR3 here is CASSSDRTGLHTQYF. The CDR3 DNA reads as TGCGCCAGCAGCTCGGACCGGACAGGGCTACATACGCAGTATTTT.

CDR3 nucleotides: TGTGCCAGCAGCTCCCGGGACAGGGGACACGAGCAGTACTTC. Protein product: CASSSRDRGHEQYF. V usage is TRBV14 and J usage is TRBJ2-7; 10 nucleotides align to TRBD1. The germline CDR1 and CDR2 sequences are SGHDN and FVKESK. The trim removed 5 bases at V and 5 bases at J, leaving 6 bases unmatched. The CDR3 spans 14 residues.